The 21 T cell receptor beta chains below all came from one sample that was sequenced in a study of T cell responses to AZD1222 COVID-19 vaccine. The table came from immunoSEQ multiplex PCR; TCRdb's copy has only in-frame clones and leaves some out. The data show some 80,000 clones, with roughly 90% seen just once and about 4.8% held by the top ten. The sample was peripheral blood, taken on day 0 of MenACWY control vaccination. The receptors originated from an adult in good health.

CDR3 DNA: TGTGCCAGCTCACAGGATATGAACACTGAAGCTTTCTTT. Amino acids: CASSQDMNTEAFF. This chain links TRBV18 with TRBJ1-1; D is uncertain. The germline gives CDR1 KGHSH, CDR2 LQKENI. V lost 4 bases, J lost 0 bases, and 6 bases lay in between. The CDR3 runs 13 residues.

The rearrangement uses TRBV7-9 and TRBJ1-3; TRBD1 might be the D (6 bases). With 10 bases removed from V and 8 bases from J, the gap between germline ends came to 12 bases. The CDR3 has 11 amino acids. Germline CDR1 reads SEHNR; CDR2 reads FQNEAQ (reference sequence). The CDR3 DNA reads as TGTGCCACCAACAGGGTTTACACCATATATTTT. It encodes CATNRVYTIYF.

This chain connects TRBV6-5 to TRBJ1-2, with D unresolved. The CDR3 runs 12 residues. V was cut by 6 bases and J by 0 bases, with 5 bases left in between. The germline CDR1 and CDR2 sequences are MNHEY and SVGAGI. The CDR3 region is CASRRANYGYTF. CDR3 coding DNA: TGTGCCAGCAGGCGGGCTAACTATGGCTACACCTTC.

V usage is TRBV2 and J usage is TRBJ1-6; D is unclear. CDR1 and CDR2 (germline): SNHLY, FYNNEI. V dropped 5 bases and J dropped 5 bases, with 16 bases sitting between them. The CDR3 runs to 16 residues. Here the CDR3 reads CASSTREVRNNSPLHF. The DNA for the CDR3 is TGTGCCAGCAGTACTAGGGAGGTCAGGAATAATTCACCCCTCCACTTT.

The V call is TRBV3-1 (or the pseudogene TRBV3-2), the J call TRBJ1-1; D remains unclear. Trimming removed 4 bases from V and 4 bases from J, with 7 bases in between. CDR1 is LGHDT, CDR2 YNNKEL, per germline (reference sequence). CDR3 length equals 12 residues. Here the CDR3 reads CASSPPGTEAFF. For the CDR3, the DNA is TGTGCCAGCAGCCCCCCGGGCACTGAAGCTTTCTTT.

The V and J genes are TRBV3-1 (or the pseudogene TRBV3-2) and TRBJ1-3, with TRBD1 matching over 9 bases. Per germline, CDR1 LGHDT and CDR2 YNNKEL (reference sequence). Germline trimming cut 6 bases from V and 4 bases from J; bases unmatched to any gene: 1. This CDR3 comprises 13 residues. DNA of the CDR3: TGTGCCAGCAGGGGACAGGGCGGAAACACCATATATTTT. This encodes CASRGQGGNTIYF.

The V call is TRBV7-8, the J call TRBJ1-1, with D possibly matching TRBD1 (6 bases). This CDR3 region has 13 residues. Trimming stripped 4 bases from V and 3 bases from J, with 9 bases between. Germline V gene sequence: CDR1 SGHVS, CDR2 FQNEAQ. CDR3 DNA: TGTGCCAGCAGCTACAGGGAGTACACTGAAGCTTTCTTT. This encodes CASSYREYTEAFF.

This sequence joins TRBV18 and TRBJ2-7; 8 bases line up with TRBD1. CDR1 is KGHSH and CDR2 is LQKENI in the germline V gene. Trimming cost V 3 bases and J 4 bases; bases outside gene matches: 11. This CDR3 contains 16 residues. Here the CDR3 reads CASSPVFQGASYEQYF. The CDR3 region has the DNA TGTGCCAGCTCACCGGTCTTTCAGGGGGCTTCTTACGAGCAGTACTTC.

The chain joins TRBV10-3 to TRBJ1-1; tentative D call: TRBD1 (5 bases). Germline V gives CDR1 ENHRY, CDR2 SYGVKD. Trimming cost V 0 bases and J 1 base, with 15 bases left between them. The CDR3 totals 17 residues. The CDR3 DNA sequence: TGTGCCATCAGTGAGTCGATCGGGGGACGTAGGAACACTGAAGCTTTCTTT. Protein product: CAISESIGGRRNTEAFF.

The chain links TRBV4-1 to TRBJ2-4; D is undetermined. The CDR3 sequence is 13 residues long. The germline CDR1 and CDR2 sequences are MGHRA and YSYEKL. Deletions cut 6 bases from V and 7 bases from J, with 13 bases between. The CDR3 loop is CASRNNMENIQYF. For the CDR3, the DNA is TGCGCCAGCAGAAATAACATGGAGAACATTCAGTACTTC.

A word on this clone: This CDR3 is also generated by other DNA sequences in the sample. The gene calls are TRBV28 and TRBJ2-3; D not resolved. The CDR3 has 12 amino acids. Per germline, CDR1 MDHEN and CDR2 SYDVKM. V dropped 6 bases and J dropped 0 bases, with 4 bases sitting between them. The DNA of the CDR3 is TGTGCCAGCAGCCTCAGCACAGATACGCAGTATTTT. It specifies CASSLSTDTQYF.

The chain links TRBV11-3 to TRBJ1-2; no reliable D call. In germline, CDR1 is SGHNT, CDR2 YENEEA. The germline V and J ends were trimmed by 0 bases and 5 bases, with 7 bases remaining between them. This CDR3 is 13 amino acids long. The CDR3 region is CASSLESSYGYTF. CDR3 coding DNA: TGTGCCAGCAGCTTAGAGTCTTCTTATGGCTACACCTTC. Full variable domain (rest looked up from reference TRBV11-3 and TRBJ1-2): EAGVVQSPRYKIIEKKQPVAFWCNPISGHNTLYWYLQNLGQGPELLIRYENEEAVDDSQLPKDRFSAERLKGVDSTLKIQPAELGDSAVYLCASSLESSYGYTFGSGTRLTVV.

In this sample, this clone turned up once. This rearrangement joins TRBV3-1 (or the pseudogene TRBV3-2) to TRBJ1-1; 10 nucleotides match TRBD1. With 4 bases clipped from V and 4 bases from J, the junction kept 3 bases outside the gene matches. Germline values: CDR1 LGHDT, CDR2 YNNKEL (reference sequence). CDR3 length: 14 residues. CDR3: CASSPRDRGTEAFF. In DNA, the CDR3 is TGTGCCAGCAGCCCCCGGGACAGGGGCACTGAAGCTTTCTTT.

The rearrangement joins TRBV10-3 to TRBJ2-5; 9 nucleotides match TRBD1. Germline V lookup: CDR1 ENHRY, CDR2 SYGVKD. Unmatched junction bases numbered 4, after V lost 0 bases and J lost 5 bases. The length of the CDR3 is 15 residues. The CDR3 region is CAISESGTGLETQYF. CDR3 DNA: TGTGCCATCAGTGAGTCTGGGACAGGGCTGGAGACCCAGTACTTC.

On this clone: The sample contains more than one DNA sequence encoding this CDR3. The gene calls are TRBV7-2 and TRBJ1-5; no reliable D call. Germline-derived CDR1 and CDR2 are SGHTA and FQGNSA. Trimming took 3 bases from V and 3 from J, leaving 12 bases between them. The CDR3 is 15 residues long. CDR3 loop: CASSFKGVDNQPQHF. DNA for the CDR3: TGTGCCAGCAGCTTCAAGGGCGTCGACAATCAGCCCCAGCATTTT.

The chain is built from TRBV12-3 or TRBV12-4 and TRBJ1-2, with D possibly being TRBD1 (6 bases). The CDR3 has 13 residues. Trimming pared 8 bases from V and 4 bases from J, leaving 14 bases between. CDR3 region: CASGRQVLYGYTF. In DNA form, the CDR3 reads TGTGCCAGCGGACGACAGGTCCTCTATGGCTACACCTTC.

The V call is TRBV7-6, the J call TRBJ2-1; 7 bases agree with TRBD2. CDR1 and CDR2 (germline): SGHVS, FNYEAQ. The CDR3 spans 15 residues. After removal of 5 bases from V and 8 bases from J, the junction contained 12 bases not matched to a gene. CDR3: CASSQRGGDRDEQFF. The CDR3 bases are TGTGCCAGCAGCCAACGGGGAGGGGATCGCGATGAGCAGTTCTTC.

The chain combines TRBV2 with TRBJ2-5, with no clear D. Germline CDR1 and CDR2: SNHLY and FYNNEI. This CDR3 has 11 residues. Between the trimmed V and J ends, which lost 7 bases and 5 bases, there was a span of 8 bases. The DNA of the CDR3 is TGTGCCAGCACAGATTGGGAGACCCAGTACTTC. This sequence encodes CASTDWETQYF.

The chain combines TRBV7-2 with TRBJ1-3, with D unclear. The CDR3 is 13 residues long. In germline, CDR1 is SGHTA, CDR2 FQGNSA. V dropped 1 base and J dropped 8 bases, with 9 bases sitting between them. In DNA form, the CDR3 reads TGTGCCAGCAGCTTAGTCTTTGGCGACACCATATATTTT. Protein: CASSLVFGDTIYF.

CDR3 region: CASSQGLTYNSPLHF. The CDR3, as DNA: TGTGCCAGCAGCCAAGGACTTACCTATAATTCACCCCTCCACTTT. The gene calls are TRBV3-1 (or the pseudogene TRBV3-2) and TRBJ1-6; D unresolved. The CDR3 contains 15 residues. V lost 1 base to trimming and J lost 2 bases, with 6 bases between them. Per the germline V gene, CDR1 is LGHDT and CDR2 is YNNKEL (reference sequence).

The chain couples TRBV7-2 to TRBJ1-1; D gene unclear. Germline V gene sequence: CDR1 SGHTA, CDR2 FQGNSA. The CDR3 is made up of 16 amino acids. V lost 5 bases and J lost 2, with 18 bases in between. The CDR3 DNA follows: TGTGCCAGCAGCCCAGATTCGGTAGCCCTCAACACTGAAGCTTTCTTT. As protein: CASSPDSVALNTEAFF.